This T cell receptor (beta chain) originates from a study of blood T cell repertoires in COVID-19. Across the study: Donors in the United States, Italy and Spain gave samples during acute or convalescent COVID-19. PBMCs, B-cell-depleted T cells, or T cells provided the cDNA or gDNA that made up the material.

Authors' methods: For nucleated cells, counts were estimated from reference gene primer amplification. Some clones are missing from TCRdb's copy, which holds only in-frame ones; the method was immunoSEQ multiplex PCR. The D gene and trimming were derived from the DNA, and the V and J assignments and clone size from that table. The sample lists around 180,000 clones, over 75% occurring once. The CDR3 sequence is 13 residues long. Germline loops: CDR1 MGHDK, CDR2 SYGVNS. V was trimmed by 3 bases and J by 0 bases, leaving 2 bases between them. This clonotype was obtained from a human donor with active or convalescent COVID-19. The donor label of this sample is uncertain. This chain connects TRBV25-1 to TRBJ1-4; the D is unclear. The specimen sequenced was peripheral blood. CDR3 protein: CASSDATNEKLFF. Written as DNA, the CDR3 is TGTGCCAGCAGTGACGCAACTAATGAAAAACTGTTTTTT.